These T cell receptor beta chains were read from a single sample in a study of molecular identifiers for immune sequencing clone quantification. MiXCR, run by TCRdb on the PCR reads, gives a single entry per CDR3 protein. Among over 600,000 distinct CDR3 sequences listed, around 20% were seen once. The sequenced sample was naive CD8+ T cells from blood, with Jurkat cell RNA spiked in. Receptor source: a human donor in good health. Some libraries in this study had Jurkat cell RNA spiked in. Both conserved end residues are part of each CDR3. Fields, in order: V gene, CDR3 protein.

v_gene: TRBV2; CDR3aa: CASSGALGNEQFF
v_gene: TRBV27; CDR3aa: CASSRQGAEQYF
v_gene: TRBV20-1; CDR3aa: CSARVLGVSTYGYTF
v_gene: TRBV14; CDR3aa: CASSPRRGIGGNTEAFF
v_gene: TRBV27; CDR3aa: CASSSAGRRVPYEQYF
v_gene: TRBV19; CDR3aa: CASSPDSLRGNEQFF
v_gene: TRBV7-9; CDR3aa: CASSLGTSGIHNEQFF
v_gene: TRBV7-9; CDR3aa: CASSQDWAGGFYNEQFF
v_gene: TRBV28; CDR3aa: CASGPDTFNQPQHF
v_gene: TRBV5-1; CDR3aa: CASSWKSTDTQYF
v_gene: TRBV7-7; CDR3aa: CASSLSLSTEAFF
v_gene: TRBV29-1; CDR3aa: CSVDGGTFYNEQFF
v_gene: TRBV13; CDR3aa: CASSSRVGMENEKLFF
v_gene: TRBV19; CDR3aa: CASSIEGYIGDTQYF
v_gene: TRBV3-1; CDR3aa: CASSQGLAGVTLNTGELFF
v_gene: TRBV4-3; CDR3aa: CASSQDRVGGSYEQYF
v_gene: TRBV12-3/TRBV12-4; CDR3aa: CASSTIPGLTFRETQYF
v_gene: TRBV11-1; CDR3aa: CASSLARGNQETQYF
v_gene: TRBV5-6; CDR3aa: CASSSGFSGELFF
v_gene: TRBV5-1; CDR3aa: CASSLPAGATDTQYF
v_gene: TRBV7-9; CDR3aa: CASSPIPAFRYGYTF
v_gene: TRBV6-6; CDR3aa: CASSYYPGRETSRTQYF
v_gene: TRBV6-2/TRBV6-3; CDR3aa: CASTIAGLTYEQYF
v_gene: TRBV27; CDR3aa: CASSAGGLNTGELFF
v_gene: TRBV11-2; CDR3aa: CASSTWDRNYEQYF
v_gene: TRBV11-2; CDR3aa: CASSLAGGGEAFF
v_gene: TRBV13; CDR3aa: CASSSGLSPRVGQFF
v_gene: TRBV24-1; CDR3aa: CATSDLPRDNLGDTQYF
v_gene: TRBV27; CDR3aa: CASSLGGFGDEQFF
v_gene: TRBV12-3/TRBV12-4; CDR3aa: CASSDTGTGSDDEQFF
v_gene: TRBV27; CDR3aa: CASSSSTGGWTEAFF